Given below is one T cell receptor beta chain in context. Its antigen is unidentified. Data came from immunoSEQ multiplex PCR; TCRdb stores just in-frame clones and leaves some out. The sample holds around 110,000 clones, 70% to 90% seen once. The data originate from a study of T cell responses to AZD1222 COVID-19 vaccine. Points from the study as a whole: The number of AZD1222 recipients seropositive at baseline was only 5 to 7. Among vaccine-associated CD4 TCRs, coverage spanned spike, with dominance at 160-218 and 743-854.

The V end lost 7 bases, the J end lost 3 bases, and 9 bases lay between the germline ends. The V gene's germline CDR1 is SQVTM and CDR2 ANQGSEA. The CDR3 totals 11 residues. Sequenced material: peripheral blood, taken on day 0 of MenACWY control vaccination. The source is an adult in good health. V gene TRBV29-1 combines with J gene TRBJ1-1, with D unclear. CDR3 DNA: TGCAGCGCCCAGAACGACACTGAAGCTTTCTTT. Its translation is CSAQNDTEAFF.